The 22 T cell receptor beta chains below were found in one sample sequenced in a study of OX40 agonist ivuxolimab in advanced cancers. Produced via immunoSEQ multiplex PCR; TCRdb's table is partial and in-frame only. The table includes roughly 91,000 clones, over 85% detected once. The sample here was CD4+ or CD8+ T cells sorted from blood, taken in a trial of the OX40 agonist ivuxolimab. Source of these receptors: an adult with an advanced solid tumor such as melanoma, head and neck, liver or kidney cancer.

J is TRBJ2-7 and V is TRBV29-1; maybe TRBD2 (7 bases). The CDR3 has 13 residues. V was shortened by 6 bases and J by 4 bases, with 16 bases between the two germline ends. The germline gives CDR1 SQVTM, CDR2 ANQGSEA. This CDR3 is CSVRGGGPYEQYF. CDR3 coding DNA: TGCAGCGTCCGTGGGGGGGGGCCTTACGAGCAGTACTTC.

The V call is TRBV5-5, the J call TRBJ2-1, with D maybe TRBD2 (6 bases). The CDR3 totals 15 residues. CDR1 and CDR2 (germline): SGHKS, YYEKEE (reference sequence). V was cut by 0 bases and J by 4 bases, with 11 bases left in between. Written as DNA, the CDR3 is TGTGCCAGCAGCTTGGAATTTGCGGGGTACAATGAGCAGTTCTTC. It is translated as CASSLEFAGYNEQFF. The variable domain in full, with the rest retrieved from reference TRBV5-5 and TRBJ2-1, is DAGVTQSPTHLIKTRGQQVTLRCSPISGHKSVSWYQQVLGQGPQFIFQYYEKEERGRGNFPDRFSARQFPNYSSELNVNALLLGDSALYLCASSLEFAGYNEQFFGPGTRLTVL.

This sequence joins TRBV28 and TRBJ1-1, with TRBD1 as a possible D gene (5 bases). Germline lookup yields CDR1 MDHEN and CDR2 SYDVKM. CDR3 length: 13 amino acids. Trimming stripped 2 bases from V and 1 base from J, with 5 bases between. The CDR3 DNA sequence: TGTGCCAGCAGTTTAAGGGGGAACACTGAAGCTTTCTTT. This codes for CASSLRGNTEAFF.

The V gene is TRBV29-1, the J gene TRBJ1-5; no clear D gene. Germline V gene data show CDR1 as SQVTM and CDR2 as ANQGSEA. V gave up 4 bases and J gave up 6 bases, with 13 bases separating them. This CDR3 is built from 13 residues. The CDR3 nucleotides read TGCAGCGTTGTCCCCGGGGATAGTCAGCCCCAGCATTTT. Encoded protein: CSVVPGDSQPQHF.

The V call is TRBV2, the J call TRBJ2-4; the D gene is possibly TRBD2 (6 bases). The V end lost 3 bases, the J end lost 6 bases, and 15 bases lay between the germline ends. The V gene's germline CDR1 is SNHLY and CDR2 FYNNEI. The CDR3 has 15 amino acids. Here the CDR3 reads CASSERGLGINIQYF. DNA of the CDR3: TGTGCCAGCAGTGAGAGGGGACTTGGAATAAACATTCAGTACTTC.

The J gene is TRBJ2-3, the V gene TRBV28; no firm D call. V was clipped by 3 bases and J by 2 bases, with 12 bases between them. The CDR3 spans 15 residues. CDR1 is MDHEN, CDR2 SYDVKM, per germline. In DNA form, the CDR3 reads TGTGCCAGCAGTTTCTCGGGTACTAACACAGATACGCAGTATTTT. Its translation: CASSFSGTNTDTQYF.

The V call is TRBV6-5, the J call TRBJ1-1; D is ambiguous. The CDR3 contains 13 residues. Germline V gene sequence: CDR1 MNHEY, CDR2 SVGAGI. V was cut by 2 bases and J by 5 bases, with 9 bases left in between. For the CDR3, the DNA is TGTGCCAGCAGTTACAGGGTAGATACTGAAGCTTTCTTT. It yields the protein CASSYRVDTEAFF.

The genes are TRBV10-3 and TRBJ1-1, with 8 bases aligning to TRBD1. The germline V gene has CDR1 ENHRY and CDR2 SYGVKD. The trim removed 3 bases at V and 10 bases at J, leaving 1 base unmatched. The CDR3 has 11 amino acids. Here the CDR3 DNA reads TGTGCCATCAGTGAAACAGGGGGAGCTTTCTTT. This encodes CAISETGGAFF.

V gene TRBV7-8 combines with J gene TRBJ2-1; D may be TRBD1 or TRBD2 (5 bases each). From germline, CDR1 is SGHVS and CDR2 FQNEAQ. V was clipped by 2 bases and J by 4 bases, with 18 bases between them. The CDR3 has 17 residues. CDR3 DNA: TGTGCCAGCAGCTTAAGCCGCAGTGGGGGTGGGTACAATGAGCAGTTCTTC. Its protein is CASSLSRSGGGYNEQFF.

The sample holds one count of this clone. This sequence joins TRBV11-1 and TRBJ2-1; D may be TRBD1 or TRBD2 (5 bases each). The CDR3 is 14 residues long. Germline V gene data show CDR1 as SGHAT and CDR2 as FQDESV (reference sequence). Trimming cost V 4 bases and J 8 bases, with 15 bases left between them. This CDR3 is CASSSGQGWDEQFF. CDR3 coding DNA: TGTGCCAGCAGCTCGGGGCAGGGATGGGATGAGCAGTTCTTC. Full variable domain (missing parts from reference TRBV11-1 and TRBJ2-1): EAEVAQSPRYKITEKSQAVAFWCDPISGHATLYWYRQILGQGPELLVQFQDESVVDDSQLPKDRFSAERLKGVDSTLKIQPAELGDSAMYLCASSSGQGWDEQFFGPGTRLTVL.

J is TRBJ2-1 and V is TRBV10-3; weak D call: TRBD2 (6 bases). The ends were cut back, 0 bases at V and 7 bases at J, with 13 bases in the middle. Germline loops: CDR1 ENHRY, CDR2 SYGVKD. This CDR3 contains 15 residues. CDR3 protein: CAISESTRGPNEQFF. CDR3 nucleotides: TGTGCCATCAGTGAGTCGACTAGGGGCCCAAATGAGCAGTTCTTC.

This clone was counted between two and nine times. The rearrangement joins TRBV10-3 to TRBJ1-6, with D possibly being TRBD1 (5 bases). CDR1 is ENHRY and CDR2 is SYGVKD in the germline V gene. Between the trimmed V and J ends, which lost 7 bases and 3 bases, there was a span of 10 bases. The CDR3 is made up of 14 amino acids. The CDR3 DNA follows: TGTGCCATCAAGGCAGGGAACTATAATTCACCCCTCCACTTT. Amino acid sequence: CAIKAGNYNSPLHF.

The chain uses TRBV19 and TRBJ2-3; D may be TRBD1 (6 bases). The CDR3 is 14 amino acids. V lost 2 bases and J 4 bases, leaving 10 bases between the germline ends. The germline V gene encodes CDR1 LNHDA and CDR2 SQIVND (reference sequence). This CDR3 is CASSIQGSADTQYF. CDR3 sequence (DNA): TGTGCCAGTAGTATACAGGGGAGCGCAGATACGCAGTATTTT.

The rearrangement joins TRBV18 to TRBJ2-2; D remains unclear. V shed 5 bases and J shed 1 base, with 2 bases lying between them. CDR1 and CDR2 from the germline V gene are KGHSH and LQKENI. The CDR3 is 12 amino acids. CDR3 sequence (DNA): TGTGCCAGCTCAGAGAACACCGGGGAGCTGTTTTTT. This sequence encodes CASSENTGELFF.

A single count supports this clone. This rearrangement joins TRBV7-2 to TRBJ1-3; D is perhaps TRBD1 (6 bases). The germline V gene has CDR1 SGHTA and CDR2 FQGNSA. V was clipped by 1 base and J by 6 bases, with 7 bases between them. CDR3 length: 13 amino acids. The CDR3 reads CASSLGTVNTIYF. The CDR3 DNA sequence: TGTGCCAGCAGCTTAGGGACAGTAAACACCATATATTTT. Using reference TRBV7-2 and TRBJ1-3 for the parts outside the CDR3, the full variable domain is GAGVSQSPSNKVTEKGKDVELRCDPISGHTALYWYRQSLGQGLEFLIYFQGNSAPDKSGLPSDRFSAERTGGSVSTLTIQRTQQEDSAVYLCASSLGTVNTIYFGEGSWLTVV.

Here the CDR3 reads CASSPLPPAGAVQETQYF. Written as DNA, the CDR3 is TGCGCCAGCAGCCCTCTCCCCCCAGCGGGGGCTGTACAAGAGACCCAGTACTTC. The V and J genes are TRBV4-3 and TRBJ2-5; 8 bases map to TRBD2. The V gene end was trimmed by 4 bases and the J gene end by 2 bases; junction bases not matched to a gene: 15. The CDR3 covers 18 residues. Germline loops: CDR1 LGHNA, CDR2 YSLEER.

The DNA of the CDR3 is TGTGCCAGCAGCTACGCCGGGACAGGGTACGAGACCCAGTACTTC. The encoded protein is CASSYAGTGYETQYF. This chain joins TRBV9 and TRBJ2-5; 9 bases are a match to TRBD1. The CDR3 extends over 15 amino acids. Germline V gives CDR1 SGDLS, CDR2 YYNGEE. After removal of 4 bases from V and 5 bases from J, the junction contained 9 bases not matched to a gene.

V and J are TRBV7-9 and TRBJ1-1; D is undetermined. CDR1 SEHNR and CDR2 FQNEAQ come from the germline V gene (reference sequence). The CDR3 runs 15 residues. V was trimmed by 3 bases and J by 7 bases, leaving 18 bases between them. The CDR3 here is CASSFQAGGVLEAFF. DNA for the CDR3: TGTGCCAGCAGCTTTCAAGCAGGCGGTGTGCTTGAAGCTTTCTTT.

This clone was detected only a few times. V and J are TRBV5-1 and TRBJ1-2, with D perhaps TRBD1 (6 bases). Germline V lookup: CDR1 SGHRS, CDR2 YFSETQ. V was shortened by 4 bases and J by 3 bases, with 10 bases between the two germline ends. The CDR3 loop spans 13 amino acids. CDR3 residues: CASSARGDYGYTF. DNA for the CDR3: TGCGCCAGCAGCGCCAGGGGTGACTATGGCTACACCTTC.

The chain combines TRBV6-6 with TRBJ1-4; TRBD1 matches 8 bases. CDR1 is MNHNY, CDR2 SVGAGI, per germline (reference sequence). Trimming removed 4 bases from V and 8 bases from J; junction bases left unmatched: 9. This CDR3 is built from 15 residues. The CDR3, as DNA: TGTGCCAGCAGTTCTCCCCGACAGGGGAGGGAAAAACTGTTTTTT. This gives the protein CASSSPRQGREKLFF.

The rearrangement uses TRBV6-5 and TRBJ1-2; D uncertain. V was clipped by 6 bases and J by 2 bases, with 7 bases between them. Germline V gives CDR1 MNHEY, CDR2 SVGAGI. The CDR3 sequence is 12 residues long. The DNA of the CDR3 is TGTGCCAGCAGCCCGGTAAACTATGGCTACACCTTC. Protein sequence: CASSPVNYGYTF.

The chain links TRBV7-9 to TRBJ1-1; D uncertain. Trimming pared 5 bases from V and 1 base from J, leaving 5 bases between. This CDR3 has 12 amino acids. Germline CDR1 is SEHNR and CDR2 is FQNEAQ (reference sequence). CDR3 protein: CASSVGNTEAFF. CDR3 sequence (DNA): TGTGCCAGCAGCGTAGGGAACACTGAAGCTTTCTTT.